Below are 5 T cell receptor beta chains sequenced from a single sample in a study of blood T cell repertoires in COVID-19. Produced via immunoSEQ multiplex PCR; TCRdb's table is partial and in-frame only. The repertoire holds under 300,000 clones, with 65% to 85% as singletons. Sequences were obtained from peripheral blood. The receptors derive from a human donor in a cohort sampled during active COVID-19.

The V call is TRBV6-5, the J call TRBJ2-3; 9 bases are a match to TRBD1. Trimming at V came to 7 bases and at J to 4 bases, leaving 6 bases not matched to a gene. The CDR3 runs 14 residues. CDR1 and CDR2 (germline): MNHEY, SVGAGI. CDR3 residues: CASTTGGLPDTQYF. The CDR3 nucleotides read TGTGCCAGCACGACAGGGGGACTTCCAGATACGCAGTATTTT.

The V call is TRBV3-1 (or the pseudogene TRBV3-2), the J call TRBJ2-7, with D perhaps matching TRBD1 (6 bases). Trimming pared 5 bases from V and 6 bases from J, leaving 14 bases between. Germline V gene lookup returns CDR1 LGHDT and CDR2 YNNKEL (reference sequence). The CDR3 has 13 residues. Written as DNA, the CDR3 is TGTGCCAGCAGCGGGGGCTGGTGGGCCGAGCAGTACTTC. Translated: CASSGGWWAEQYF.

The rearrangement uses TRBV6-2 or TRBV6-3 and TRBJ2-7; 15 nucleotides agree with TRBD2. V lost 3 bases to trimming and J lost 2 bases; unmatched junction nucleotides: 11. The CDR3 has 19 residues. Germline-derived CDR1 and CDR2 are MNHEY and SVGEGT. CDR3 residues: CASSYVPGLAGGGAYEQYF. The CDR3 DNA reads TGTGCCAGCAGTTATGTGCCGGGACTAGCGGGAGGAGGGGCCTACGAGCAGTACTTC.

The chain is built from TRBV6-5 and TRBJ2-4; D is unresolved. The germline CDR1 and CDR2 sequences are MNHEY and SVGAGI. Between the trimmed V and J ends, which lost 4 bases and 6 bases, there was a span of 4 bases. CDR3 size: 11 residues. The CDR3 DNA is TGTGCCAGCAGTTTAGTAAACATTCAGTACTTC. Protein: CASSLVNIQYF.

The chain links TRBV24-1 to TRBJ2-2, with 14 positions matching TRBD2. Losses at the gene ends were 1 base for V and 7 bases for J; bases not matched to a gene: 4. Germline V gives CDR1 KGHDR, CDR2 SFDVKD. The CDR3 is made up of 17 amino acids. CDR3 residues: CATSDFRTSGRSGELFF. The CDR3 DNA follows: TGTGCCACCAGTGATTTCAGGACTAGCGGGAGGAGCGGGGAGCTGTTTTTT.